A selection of T cell receptor beta chains follows, all from one sample in a study of tumor-infiltrating lymphocytes in primary liver carcinoma. TCRdb reanalysed the multiplex PCR reads using MiXCR and keeps one entry per CDR3 protein. The profile shows 250,000 to 400,000 distinct CDR3 sequences, 55% to 65% of them singletons. Material: peripheral blood. Receptors originate from a man aged 35-49 years with primary liver carcinoma and hepatitis B virus infection. Both conserved end residues are part of each CDR3. The D gene is left open where the match is weak. The size entry is marked missing in some rows and otherwise reads once, few, many or a size class.

size: -; D: TRBD2; J: TRBJ2-7; V: TRBV10-2; CDR3: CARGEGLYEQYF; DNA: TGCGCCAGGGGGGAGGGCCTCTACGAGCAGTACTTC
size: -; D: -; J: TRBJ2-7; V: TRBV11-2; CDR3: CTGRQIYEQYF; DNA: TGTACCGGCAGGCAGATCTACGAGCAGTACTTC
size: many; D: -; J: TRBJ2-3; V: TRBV4-2; CDR3: CASSYRWSPGNHTQYF; DNA: TGTGCCAGCAGCTATAGATGGAGTCCGGGCAACCATACGCAGTATTTT
size: -; D: -; J: TRBJ2-3; V: TRBV29-1; CDR3: CSVGKTGTQYF; DNA: TGCAGCGTGGGAAAGACAGGTACGCAGTATTTT
size: few; D: -; J: TRBJ2-7; V: TRBV28; CDR3: CASSDLSASIYEQYF; DNA: TGTGCCAGCAGCGACCTTAGCGCATCGATCTACGAGCAGTACTTC
size: few; D: -; J: TRBJ1-5; V: TRBV12-3/TRBV12-4; CDR3: CASSFEAGSSNQPQHF; DNA: TGTGCCAGCAGTTTTGAGGCAGGGAGTAGCAATCAGCCCCAGCATTTT
size: -; D: -; J: TRBJ2-7; V: TRBV5-6; CDR3: CASSSHMEGASSYEQYF; DNA: TGTGCCAGCAGCTCCCATATGGAGGGGGCAAGTTCCTACGAGCAGTACTTC
size: -; D: TRBD1; J: TRBJ2-7; V: TRBV29-1; CDR3: CSVMTGAHEQCF; DNA: TGCAGCGTGATGACAGGGGCCCACGAGCAGTGCTTC
size: -; D: -; J: TRBJ2-3; V: TRBV5-1; CDR3: CASSFWTTLGGTDTQYF; DNA: TGCGCCAGCAGCTTCTGGACGACCTTAGGGGGCACAGATACGCAGTATTTT
size: -; D: -; J: TRBJ1-5; V: TRBV6-6; CDR3: CASGPSFRGADQSQHF; DNA: TGTGCCAGCGGTCCAAGCTTCCGGGGGGCCGATCAGTCCCAGCATTTT
size: -; D: -; J: TRBJ2-7; V: TRBV7-9; CDR3: CASSSSAGLGSYEQYF; DNA: TGTGCCAGCAGCTCATCAGCGGGTTTGGGATCCTACGAGCAGTACTTC
size: -; D: -; J: TRBJ1-1; V: TRBV7-9; CDR3: CASSFAGVNTEAFF; DNA: TGTGCCAGCAGCTTTGCCGGGGTTAACACTGAAGCTTTCTTT
size: -; D: TRBD2; J: TRBJ2-3; V: TRBV11-2; CDR3: CASSFRVAGQGFQYF; DNA: TGTGCCAGCAGCTTCCGAGTAGCGGGCCAGGGTTTCCAGTATTTT
size: -; D: -; J: TRBJ2-3; V: TRBV11-2; CDR3: CASSFIVHNTDTQYF; DNA: TGTGCCAGTAGCTTCATAGTTCATAACACAGATACGCAGTATTTT
size: few; D: -; J: TRBJ2-3; V: TRBV4-1; CDR3: CASSQDRKPTDTQYF; DNA: TGCGCCAGCAGCCAAGATCGAAAGCCCACAGATACGCAGTATTTT
size: few; D: TRBD2; J: TRBJ2-3; V: TRBV6-2/TRBV6-3; CDR3: CASSYRPGLDLTDTQYF; DNA: TGTGCCAGCAGTTACCGACCGGGACTAGACCTCACAGATACGCAGTATTTT
size: -; D: -; J: TRBJ2-5; V: TRBV11-2; CDR3: CAISDGLAGGETQYF; DNA: TGTGCCATCAGCGATGGGCTAGCAGGAGGCGAGACCCAGTACTTC
size: -; D: TRBD2; J: TRBJ2-5; V: TRBV6-1; CDR3: CAGIYGLVQETQYF; DNA: TGTGCCGGCATTTATGGACTAGTCCAAGAGACCCAGTACTTC
size: few; D: -; J: TRBJ2-2; V: TRBV29-1; CDR3: CSVETTGYGNAGELFF; DNA: TGCAGCGTTGAGACGACAGGCTATGGAAACGCCGGGGAACTGTTTTTT
size: -; D: -; J: TRBJ2-5; V: TRBV28; CDR3: CVSSPWRETQYF; DNA: TGTGTCAGCAGTCCATGGAGAGAGACCCAGTACTTC
size: many; D: -; J: TRBJ1-2; V: TRBV6-2/TRBV6-3; CDR3: CASRWGGYGYTF; DNA: TGTGCCAGCAGATGGGGAGGATATGGCTACACCTTC
size: once; D: TRBD2; J: TRBJ2-1; V: TRBV28; CDR3: CASSSIASGRVGSSNEQFF; DNA: TGTGCCAGCAGTTCAATCGCTAGCGGGAGAGTAGGGTCTAGCAATGAGCAGTTCTTC
size: -; D: -; J: TRBJ2-1; V: TRBV6-2/TRBV6-3; CDR3: CASSYVQGQYNEQFF; DNA: TGTGCCAGCAGTTATGTGCAGGGTCAATACAATGAGCAGTTCTTC
size: many; D: TRBD2; J: TRBJ2-7; V: TRBV6-6; CDR3: CASCILADGSYEQYF; DNA: TGTGCCAGTTGTATACTAGCGGACGGATCCTACGAGCAGTACTTC
size: once; D: -; J: TRBJ1-1; V: TRBV30; CDR3: CAWSVGIGTEAFF; DNA: TGTGCCTGGAGTGTTGGGATAGGCACTGAAGCTTTCTTT
size: -; D: -; J: TRBJ1-5; V: TRBV6-2/TRBV6-3; CDR3: CASSPSGGLQAQHF; DNA: TGTGCCAGCAGTCCCAGCGGGGGATTACAGGCCCAGCATTTT
size: few; D: -; J: TRBJ2-2; V: TRBV21-1; CDR3: CASTVGSTGELFF; DNA: TGTGCCAGTACGGTGGGCAGCACCGGGGAGCTGTTTTTT
size: -; D: -; J: TRBJ1-2; V: TRBV28; CDR3: CGSSEQGYGYTF; DNA: TGTGGCAGCAGCGAACAGGGCTACGGCTACACCTTC
size: -; D: TRBD2; J: TRBJ2-1; V: TRBV5-1; CDR3: CASSQREPRLEQFF; DNA: TGCGCCAGCAGCCAGCGGGAGCCTCGCCTTGAGCAGTTCTTC
size: -; D: -; J: TRBJ2-1; V: TRBV11-2; CDR3: CASSTQGWDEQFF; DNA: TGTGCCAGCAGCACCCAAGGGTGGGATGAGCAATTCTTC
size: many; D: -; J: TRBJ2-1; V: TRBV6-5; CDR3: CASRGGEIYNEQFF; DNA: TGTGCCAGCAGGGGGGGCGAAATATACAATGAGCAGTTCTTC
size: -; D: -; J: TRBJ2-1; V: TRBV6-2/TRBV6-3; CDR3: CASSYGGTGTEQFF; DNA: TGTGCCAGCAGTTACGGGGGGACTGGCACGGAGCAGTTCTTC
size: -; D: TRBD2; J: TRBJ2-3; V: TRBV4-1; CDR3: CASSQARAGGPSDTQYF; DNA: TGCGCCAGCAGCCAAGCACGGGCGGGAGGGCCCTCGGATACGCAGTATTTT
size: -; D: TRBD2; J: TRBJ2-1; V: TRBV10-3; CDR3: CAASRGGSCNEQFF; DNA: TGTGCCGCGAGTAGGGGCGGGAGTTGCAATGAGCAGTTCTTC
size: -; D: TRBD2; J: TRBJ2-3; V: TRBV6-4; CDR3: CASSALAGATDTRYF; DNA: TGTGCCAGCAGTGCCCTAGCGGGGGCCACAGATACGCGGTATTTT
size: -; D: TRBD2; J: TRBJ2-7; V: TRBV6-6; CDR3: CASGGTTYEQYF; DNA: TGTGCCAGCGGTGGGACTACCTACGAGCAGTACTTC
size: -; D: TRBD1; J: TRBJ2-6; V: TRBV6-5; CDR3: CASRETGTWSGANVLTF; DNA: TGTGCCAGCAGAGAGACAGGGACCTGGTCTGGGGCCAACGTCCTGACTTTC
size: many; D: -; J: TRBJ2-2; V: TRBV10-3; CDR3: CAISGISTGELFF; DNA: TGTGCCATCAGCGGAATTAGCACCGGGGAGCTGTTTTTT
size: -; D: -; J: TRBJ2-2; V: TRBV4-1; CDR3: CASIQGPEGETGELFF; DNA: TGCGCCAGCATCCAAGGTCCCGAGGGAGAGACCGGGGAGCTGTTTTTT
size: few; D: TRBD2; J: TRBJ2-3; V: TRBV5-4; CDR3: CASSFRVGGGRTDTQYF; DNA: TGTGCCAGCAGTTTCCGGGTCGGGGGGGGTCGCACAGATACGCAGTATTTT
size: -; D: -; J: TRBJ2-3; V: TRBV5-1; CDR3: CVSSLASGASTDTQYF; DNA: TGCGTCAGCAGCTTGGCTTCAGGAGCTAGCACAGATACGCAGTATTTT